This T cell receptor beta chain was profiled in a study of radiation and T cells in renal cell carcinoma. Study-level points and caveats: Pretreatment tumor biopsies were lacking, so baseline clonotypes are unknown. In blood, top tumor clones expanded by 2 weeks, shrinking by 4.

A word on this clone: No antigen is known for it.

Generated by immunoSEQ multiplex PCR, the TCRdb table keeps only in-frame clones and is missing some. This sample has some 97,000 clones, with about 79% found just once. Time point described: blood 4 weeks post-SBRT, at nephrectomy. Treatment: 15 Gy SBRT to primary tumor, nephrectomy 4 weeks later. Trimming removed 2 bases from V and 16 bases from J, with 15 bases in between. From germline, CDR1 is SEHNR and CDR2 FQNEAQ (reference sequence). The length of the CDR3 is 12 residues. The V and J genes are TRBV7-9 and TRBJ2-1; D is undetermined. Sequenced here: blood, sampled from a patient whose treatment included radiotherapy and nephrectomy. The clonotype originates from a man in his sixties with renal cell carcinoma. CDR3 region: CASSLIQAERFF. The CDR3 DNA is TGTGCCAGCAGCTTAATCCAGGCGGAGCGTTTCTTC.